A selection of T cell receptor beta chains follows, all from one sample in a study of shared clonotypes between healthy human individuals. The method was immunoSEQ multiplex PCR; TCRdb's version includes in-frame clones alone and lacks a portion of them. The repertoire holds 1.5 million to 2.5 million clones, with over 85% as singletons. Material: naive CD8+ T cells sorted from blood. These receptors were obtained from a man aged 18 to 35 in good health. Each CDR3 is given with its conserved first and last residue. Fields, in order: CDR3 DNA, CDR3 protein, clone size, D gene, V gene, J gene. A D gene is named only where the DNA matches it firmly. Clone size is shown for a subset of rows, as once, few, many or a class of expanded clone.

TGTGCCAGCAGTCAGGGGGGGGGCTACGAGCAGTACTTC,CASSQGGGYEQYF,NA,NA,TRBV5-4,TRBJ2-7
TGTGCCAGCAGTTACGGGCTCGCCCTCGGCTACGAGCAGTACTTC,CASSYGLALGYEQYF,NA,NA,TRBV6-5,TRBJ2-7
TGTGCCATCAGTGAGTCGACGGGACAGGGACTCACAGATACGCAGTATTTT,CAISESTGQGLTDTQYF,once,TRBD1,TRBV10-3,TRBJ2-3
TGTGCCAGCAGCCCCCGTAGCTCCTACGAGCAGTACTTC,CASSPRSSYEQYF,NA,NA,TRBV7-2,TRBJ2-7
TGCGCCAGCAGCTTCGGACTAGCGGGAGGGCCCCAAGAGACCCAGTACTTC,CASSFGLAGGPQETQYF,NA,TRBD2,TRBV5-1,TRBJ2-5
TGCGCCAGCAGCCTACAAGGGGAAGAGACCCAGTACTTC,CASSLQGEETQYF,NA,NA,TRBV4-3,TRBJ2-5
TGTGCCTGGAGTGTAATGGGGCGGAGCCTGAACACCGGGGAGCTGTTTTTT,CAWSVMGRSLNTGELFF,NA,NA,TRBV30,TRBJ2-2
TGTGCCAGCAGTGATAGCGGGGGCATCGAGCAGTACTTC,CASSDSGGIEQYF,once,TRBD2,TRBV6-5,TRBJ2-7
TGTGCCAGTAGTACCTCCAGTACAGGGGGATTGTACTTC,CASSTSSTGGLYF,once,TRBD1,TRBV19,TRBJ2-7
TGTGCCAGCAGCTTGGGCGGGGACTATGGCTACACCTTC,CASSLGGDYGYTF,NA,NA,TRBV5-6,TRBJ1-2
TGTGCCAGTAGTATAGGACTAGACAATGAGCAGTTCTTC,CASSIGLDNEQFF,NA,NA,TRBV19,TRBJ2-1
TGTGCCTGGAGTCCCTCGGGGTGGAGGGACACTGAAGCTTTCTTT,CAWSPSGWRDTEAFF,NA,NA,TRBV30,TRBJ1-1
TGCGCCAGCAGTTTGTCGGGGGTTACCGCGGGGAATGAGCAGTTCTTC,CASSLSGVTAGNEQFF,NA,NA,TRBV10-2,TRBJ2-1
TGTGCCGTTTTGGATCTGCGGGGGGGCGTGTCTTACAATGAGCAGTTCTTC,CAVLDLRGGVSYNEQFF,NA,TRBD2,TRBV7-8,TRBJ2-1
TGTGCCAGCAGCCCAGCTAGCGGGAGTTCTACCGGGGAGCTGTTTTTT,CASSPASGSSTGELFF,NA,TRBD2,TRBV7-9,TRBJ2-2
TGTGCCAGCAGTCTATCTGGGACCAAAAACATTCAGTACTTC,CASSLSGTKNIQYF,NA,NA,TRBV16,TRBJ2-4
TGCGCCAGCAGTGAGTCGGGCAGCACCGGGGAGCTGTTTTTT,CASSESGSTGELFF,NA,NA,TRBV10-1,TRBJ2-2
TGTGCCAGCAGCTTATTTCTTGGGGCGGAGACCCAGTACTTC,CASSLFLGAETQYF,NA,NA,TRBV7-2,TRBJ2-5
TGTGCCACCCACTCCCTAGGACAGGGGACCTACGAGCAGTACTTC,CATHSLGQGTYEQYF,NA,TRBD1,TRBV2,TRBJ2-7
TGCGCCAGCAGCAACGGACTAGACTACAATGAGCAGTTCTTC,CASSNGLDYNEQFF,NA,TRBD2,TRBV4-3,TRBJ2-1
TGCGCCAGCGGACAGGGGCTACAAGAGACCCAGTACTTC,CASGQGLQETQYF,NA,TRBD1,TRBV4-3,TRBJ2-5
TGTGCCAGCAGCCGGGACAGGGAAAGCTCCTACGAGCAGTACTTC,CASSRDRESSYEQYF,NA,TRBD1,TRBV7-6,TRBJ2-7
TGTGCCAGCGTACCGGGACAGGGGCCTTACGAGCAGTACTTC,CASVPGQGPYEQYF,NA,TRBD1,TRBV19,TRBJ2-7
TGTGCCTGGAGTGCGGGAATTGAAGCTTTCTTT,CAWSAGIEAFF,once,NA,TRBV30,TRBJ1-1
TGTGCCAGCAGCCTAAGCACGGCAGCCTACGAGCAGTACTTC,CASSLSTAAYEQYF,once,NA,TRBV6-5,TRBJ2-7
TGCGCCAGCAGCTTGGCGATGGGACAGAACTACGAGCAGTACTTC,CASSLAMGQNYEQYF,few,TRBD1,TRBV5-1,TRBJ2-7
TGTGCCAGCAGCTACTTAGGCCAAGACAGGGCGGGAGAAAACATTCAGTACTTC,CASSYLGQDRAGENIQYF,NA,NA,TRBV11-3,TRBJ2-4
TGCGCCAGCAGCCCTCTGGGGGGCATGAACACTGAAGCTTTCTTT,CASSPLGGMNTEAFF,once,NA,TRBV5-1,TRBJ1-1
TGTGCCAGCAGTACATTTCCCTTGGATACGCAGTATTTT,CASSTFPLDTQYF,NA,NA,TRBV27,TRBJ2-3
TGTGCCACCAGCAGAGATTCGGGTTTAGCCCGCTACGAGCAGTACTTC,CATSRDSGLARYEQYF,NA,NA,TRBV15,TRBJ2-7
TGCGCCAGCAGCCTTCTTGCCGAGAACGACTTACACACCGGGGAGCTGTTTTTT,CASSLLAENDLHTGELFF,NA,NA,TRBV4-3,TRBJ2-2
TGTGCCAGCAGCGTTACCTACGAGCAGTACTTC,CASSVTYEQYF,NA,NA,TRBV7-2,TRBJ2-7
TGTGCCAGCAGCATACCGGGACAGGGGTACAATGAGCAGTTCTTC,CASSIPGQGYNEQFF,NA,TRBD1,TRBV7-8,TRBJ2-1
TGTGCCTGGCTACATACCGGGACAGTGAACACTGAAGCTTTCTTT,CAWLHTGTVNTEAFF,NA,TRBD1,TRBV30,TRBJ1-1
TGTGCCAGCAGTTTTGGGGATGAGCAGTTCTTC,CASSFGDEQFF,few,NA,TRBV6-5,TRBJ2-1
TGTGCCAGCAGCCCCGGGTCCCAAGAGACCCAGTACTTC,CASSPGSQETQYF,NA,NA,TRBV5-5,TRBJ2-5
TGCGCCAGCAGCTTGGAGTCCGCAGCGTCCTACGAGCAGTACTTC,CASSLESAASYEQYF,NA,NA,TRBV5-1,TRBJ2-7
TGTGCCACCTTTGGGCAGGGGCCCAATCAGCCCCAGCATTTT,CATFGQGPNQPQHF,NA,NA,TRBV19,TRBJ1-5
TGTGCCAGCAGTTTAGTCGGGGGGGCCCACTACAATGAGCAGTTCTTC,CASSLVGGAHYNEQFF,NA,TRBD2,TRBV27,TRBJ2-1
TGTGCCACCAGCAGAGATCGGGCAGGGGGTTCTAGGGAGCAGTACTTC,CATSRDRAGGSREQYF,NA,TRBD1,TRBV15,TRBJ2-7
TGTGCCAGCAGCGTAGAGTACACCGGGGAGCTGTTTTTT,CASSVEYTGELFF,NA,NA,TRBV9,TRBJ2-2
TGCAGCGCCGAGGACATCAACTATGGCTACACCTTC,CSAEDINYGYTF,NA,NA,TRBV29-1,TRBJ1-2
TGTGCCAGCAGCGCACAGGGCCTTTCCCCCGGGGAGCTGTTTTTT,CASSAQGLSPGELFF,NA,NA,TRBV7-3,TRBJ2-2